Listed below are T cell receptor beta chains from one sample, sequenced in a study of human T cells and chemical hapten exposure. TCRdb used MiXCR to reprocess the RACE reads, holding one entry per CDR3 protein. The table lists approximately 100,000 distinct CDR3 sequences, 12% of them singletons. Material: whole blood, obtained in connection with sensitization to the hapten diphenylcyclopropenone (DPC). These receptors all stem from a woman between 50 and 59 years old with alopecia areata. Some clones in this sample may be carry-over from other donors' samples. Both conserved end residues are part of each CDR3. Fields, in order: V gene, J gene, CDR3 protein.

v_call: TRBV7-9
j_call: TRBJ2-7
cdr3_aa: CAGAGDPYEQYF

v_call: TRBV5-1
j_call: TRBJ2-3
cdr3_aa: CASSLAPITDTQYF

v_call: TRBV11-2
j_call: TRBJ2-3
cdr3_aa: CASSLEGAGQNTDTQYF

v_call: TRBV24-1
j_call: TRBJ1-5
cdr3_aa: CATSASTRQGAAYSNQPQHF

v_call: TRBV14
j_call: TRBJ2-5
cdr3_aa: CASSQALPLRGRETQYF

v_call: TRBV28
j_call: TRBJ1-1
cdr3_aa: CASSQGNTEAFF

v_call: TRBV6-5
j_call: TRBJ2-2
cdr3_aa: CASSLQGAMRTGELFF

v_call: TRBV5-1
j_call: TRBJ2-7
cdr3_aa: CASSLDRATYEQYF

v_call: TRBV5-1
j_call: TRBJ2-7
cdr3_aa: CASSLGTSGRAEYEQYF

v_call: TRBV29-1
j_call: TRBJ2-5
cdr3_aa: CSVGARGSPQETQYF

v_call: TRBV7-2
j_call: TRBJ1-4
cdr3_aa: CASSLGAAPLGEKLFF

v_call: TRBV4-1
j_call: TRBJ2-3
cdr3_aa: CASSQDPRDLPDTQYF

v_call: TRBV11-2
j_call: TRBJ1-2
cdr3_aa: CASSLGTGVFNYGYTF

v_call: TRBV11-3
j_call: TRBJ2-3
cdr3_aa: CASSSGQVRTDTQYF

v_call: TRBV9
j_call: TRBJ1-1
cdr3_aa: CASSADRGNTEAFF

v_call: TRBV4-3
j_call: TRBJ2-7
cdr3_aa: CASSQDLTSPYEQYF

v_call: TRBV28
j_call: TRBJ1-4
cdr3_aa: CASSSGIDNEKLFF

v_call: TRBV29-1
j_call: TRBJ2-7
cdr3_aa: CSVGQNFGNEQYF

v_call: TRBV2
j_call: TRBJ2-3
cdr3_aa: CASSGSGDTQYF

v_call: TRBV11-2
j_call: TRBJ1-5
cdr3_aa: CASRLTGGENQPQHF

v_call: TRBV12-3/TRBV12-4
j_call: TRBJ2-5
cdr3_aa: CASSSNRGRETQYF

v_call: TRBV20-1
j_call: TRBJ2-7
cdr3_aa: CSVNPAGEQYF

v_call: TRBV15
j_call: TRBJ2-1
cdr3_aa: CATSRDRAGVIHEQFF

v_call: TRBV7-9
j_call: TRBJ2-1
cdr3_aa: CASPKGAESSYNEQFF

v_call: TRBV28
j_call: TRBJ1-2
cdr3_aa: CASRITGNYGYTF

v_call: TRBV25-1
j_call: TRBJ1-3
cdr3_aa: CASSNREGFGNTIYF

v_call: TRBV7-2
j_call: TRBJ2-2
cdr3_aa: CASSPWDRGRHGELFF

v_call: TRBV12-3/TRBV12-4
j_call: TRBJ2-1
cdr3_aa: CASGTSGRDNEQFF

v_call: TRBV12-3/TRBV12-4
j_call: TRBJ1-5
cdr3_aa: CASSFHSSNQPQHF